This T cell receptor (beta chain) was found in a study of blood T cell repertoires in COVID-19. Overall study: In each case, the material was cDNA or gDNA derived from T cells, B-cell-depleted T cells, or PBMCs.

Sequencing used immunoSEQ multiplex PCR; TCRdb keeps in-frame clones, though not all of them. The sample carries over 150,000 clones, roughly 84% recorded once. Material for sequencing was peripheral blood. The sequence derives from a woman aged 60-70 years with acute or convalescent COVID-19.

CDR3: CASTRLGTATSTIYF. The CDR3 DNA reads as TGTGCCAGTACACGCCTCGGGACAGCGACGAGCACCATATATTTT. The rearrangement uses TRBV19 and TRBJ1-3, with 7 bases matching TRBD1. The trim removed 7 bases at V and 9 bases at J, leaving 15 bases unmatched. There are 15 residues in the CDR3. Germline CDR1 and CDR2: LNHDA and SQIVND (reference sequence).